This paragraph reports one TCR beta chain. The sample has other DNA sequences that encode this CDR3 too. These data belong to a study of blood T cell repertoires in COVID-19. Turning to the study itself: Whether acute or convalescent, the COVID-19 samples came from the United States, Italy and Spain.

The CDR3 loop spans 14 amino acids. Trimming removed 3 bases from V and 6 bases from J; junction bases left unmatched: 1. The V gene's germline CDR1 is KGHDR and CDR2 SFDVKD. In the study's own analysis: Estimates of nucleated cell counts were drawn from the amplification of reference gene primers. The table came from immunoSEQ multiplex PCR; TCRdb's copy has only in-frame clones and leaves some out. V and J calls and clone size come straight from that table; D and trimming were deduced from the DNA. The sample lists more than 95,000 clones, roughly four fifths seen once, with 17% in the top ten. The receptor's source is a man aged 25-45 years with COVID-19, enrolled during active disease. Sequenced: peripheral blood. The V gene is TRBV24-1, the J gene TRBJ2-2, with 9 bases fitting TRBD1. The CDR3 DNA sequence: TGTGCCACCAGTGATAGGACAGGGGCCGGGGAGCTGTTTTTT. It codes for CATSDRTGAGELFF.